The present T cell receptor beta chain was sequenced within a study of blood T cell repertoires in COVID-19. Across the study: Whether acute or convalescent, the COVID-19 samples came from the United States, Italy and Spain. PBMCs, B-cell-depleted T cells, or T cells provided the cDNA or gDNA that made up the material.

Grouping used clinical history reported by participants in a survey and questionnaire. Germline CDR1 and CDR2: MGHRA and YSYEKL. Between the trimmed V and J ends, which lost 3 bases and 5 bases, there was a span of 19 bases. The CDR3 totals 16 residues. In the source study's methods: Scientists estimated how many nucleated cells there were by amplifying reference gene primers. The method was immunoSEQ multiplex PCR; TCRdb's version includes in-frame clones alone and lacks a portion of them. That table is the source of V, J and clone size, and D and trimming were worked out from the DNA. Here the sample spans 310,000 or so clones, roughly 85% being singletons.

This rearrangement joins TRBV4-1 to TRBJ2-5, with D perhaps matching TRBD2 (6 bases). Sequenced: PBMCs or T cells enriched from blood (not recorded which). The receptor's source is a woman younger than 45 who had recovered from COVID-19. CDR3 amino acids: CASSQDGTYIYETQYF. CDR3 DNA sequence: TGCGCCAGCAGCCAGGACGGGACTTACATTTATGAGACCCAGTACTTC.